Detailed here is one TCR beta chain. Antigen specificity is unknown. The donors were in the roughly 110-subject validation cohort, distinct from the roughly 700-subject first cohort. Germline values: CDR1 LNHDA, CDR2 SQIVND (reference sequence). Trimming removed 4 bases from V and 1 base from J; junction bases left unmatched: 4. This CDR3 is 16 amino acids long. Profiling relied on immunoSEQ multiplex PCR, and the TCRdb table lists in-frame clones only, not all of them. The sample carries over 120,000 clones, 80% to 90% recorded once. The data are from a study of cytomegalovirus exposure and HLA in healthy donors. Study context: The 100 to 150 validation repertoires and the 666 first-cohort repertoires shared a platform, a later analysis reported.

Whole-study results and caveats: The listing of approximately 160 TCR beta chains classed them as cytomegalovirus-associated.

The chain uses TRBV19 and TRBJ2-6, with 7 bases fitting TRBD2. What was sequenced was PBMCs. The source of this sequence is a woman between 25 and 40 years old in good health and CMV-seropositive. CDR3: CASSRAGVSGANVLTF. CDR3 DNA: TGTGCCAGTAGTAGGGCGGGAGTTTCTGGGGCCAACGTCCTGACTTTC.